This T cell receptor beta chain is drawn from a study of identical twins (dated by TCRdb to 2015 to 2016). Broadly, across the study: To test whether fetal clonotypes persist, this study deep-sequenced TCR alpha and beta repertoires from monozygotic twins, from unrelated adults of various ages, and from cord blood. To rule out contamination, replicate twin experiments were performed at different times with different library preparation protocols.

The library was prepared using 5' RACE. Sequencing took place on an Illumina HiSeq 2000. A universal primer binding site was introduced by template switching, and a unique molecular identifier was present in the final cDNA, enabling accurate counting of TCR cDNA molecules. Specific primers in the conserved constant-segment region were used to synthesize first-strand cDNA for TCR alpha and beta chains. Each cDNA library was double barcoded, with a SMART-Mk sample barcode plus Illumina barcodes, to control for contamination. TruSeq adapter sequences along with Illumina sample barcodes were introduced in two successive PCR steps. Sequencing of the TCR alpha and beta cDNA libraries was done on the Illumina HiSeq platform using custom primers. On the authors' methods: Unique molecular identifiers were extracted from raw reads with MiGEC, and CDR3 positions were determined with MiXCR. For each individual, recombination models were inferred using an EM algorithm with the repgenHMM and IGoR tools. Shared clonotypes were analyzed with the tcR package in R, and sharing was normalized by the product of cloneset sizes. To study raw recombination free of thymic and clonal selection effects, out-of-frame nonproductive sequences were analyzed. TCRdb reprocessing: public reads trimmed at Q25 with fastp, clones called with MiXCR, in-frame beta chains kept. Rows matching on CDR3 protein sequence are summarized as one entry with the most common DNA and genes. These V and J calls are TCRdb output, not the study's own analysis. Across this sample there are 400,000 to 550,000 distinct CDR3 sequences, with roughly a fifth seen only once. Of the sample, approximately 0.95% falls within the top ten clones.

Study-level results and caveats: Conclusions relied on cross-sectional statistical analysis, since the same donors could not be followed over many years. In beta out-of-frame sequences, excess twin sharing was weaker, because having fewer shared sequences lowered the signal-to-noise ratio. Out-of-frame TCR alpha sharing in monozygotic twins was systematically underestimated by recombination models, whereas sharing between unrelated individuals was in agreement with the recombination models. Fewer insertions were carried by abundant cord blood beta clonotypes; a weaker similar trend was observed in young adult naive repertoires, while no such trend was observed in memory repertoires. Compared with coincidental sharing between unrelated individuals, an excess of low generation-probability sequences was observed among out-of-frame TCR alpha sequences shared between twins. Invariant T cells such as MAIT and iNKT could partly confound zero-insertion analyses, though diverse VJ usage argued against this for most clonotypes.

From the germline V gene, CDR1 is SGHTA and CDR2 is FQGNSA. The CDR3 spans 15 residues, from the cysteine through the phenylalanine. The DNA shown is the 45-base CDR3, in frame from base 1. Cut back by 5 bases and 3 bases, the V and J ends lie 16 bases apart. This clonotype was recorded only once. This clone's antigen is unknown. Base qualities are missing; no much larger clone stands one base away. Every donor was a healthy Caucasian. The twin cohort comprised three pairs of female monozygotic twins, all aged roughly 18 to 29 years. Positive isolation kits from Invitrogen were used to isolate CD4+ and CD8+ T cell populations. Another study also made use of these data, one on T cells expressing NK-cell markers. The second paper further reports: Three sorted T-cell subsets (CD3+CD56+NKG2C+, CD3+CD56+NKG2C- and CD3+CD56-NKG2C+) from about 8 donors had their TCR beta-chain repertoires profiled. Among the eight sequenced donors, seven were HCMV-seropositive and one was HCMV-seronegative. To restrict sorting to alphabetaTCR-expressing T cells, an anti-gammadeltaTCR antibody was added in several experiments. In over 5 donors, the dominant CD3+CD56+NKG2C+ clonotypes were among the top 10 CD8+ clonotypes and accounted for about 1.0-7.5% of CD8+ T cells. Those dominant clonotypes were again the most abundant among CD3+CD56-NKG2C+ cells in a handful of donors, at about 28.3-65%. Whether the expanded NKG2C-expressing T cell clones were specific for HCMV antigens was left unclear. The eight sequenced donors were randomly selected healthy volunteers, three men and five women. To determine HCMV serostatus, a commercial ELISA kit was used to detect HCMV-specific IgG in serum. Reads were demultiplexed and grouped by UMI with MIGEC, and clonotypes were assembled and quantified with MiTCR. To exclude erroneous sequences, any TCR cDNA sequence not supported by at least two reads was discarded. The tcR package was used for downstream repertoire analysis, and clonotypes were matched across fractions by CDR3 nucleotide sequence plus V segment. Antigen specificity was annotated against VDJdb with VDJmatch, allowing one amino acid substitution in CDR3.

The V and J genes are TRBV7-2 and TRBJ1-1, with the D gene too uncertain to name. The receptor's source is a woman aged 18-30 years in good health. The specimen was CD4+ T cells sorted from blood. Here the CDR3 is given as CASSRRVVWDTEAFF. The DNA reads as follows: TGTGCCAGCAGCCGACGAGTGGTTTGGGACACTGAAGCTTTCTTT.